These 2 T cell receptor beta chains were sequenced from one sample in a study of post-analysis software for immune sequencing data. Study results and caveats: Patients used five TRBV segments, including TRBV5-6, TRBV5-1 and TRBV20-1, more often than controls.

The TCR beta cDNA libraries contained unique molecular identifiers. TCRdb re-analysed the PCR reads in MiXCR, keeping a single row per CDR3 protein. Seen here are hundreds of thousands of distinct CDR3 sequences, 25% to 30% observed once, and the top ten hold roughly 0.57%. These receptors have no identified antigens. The source material was blood. The receptors shown here come from a girl aged 10-17 years with multiple sclerosis.

This clonotype appeared a few times. The V and J genes are TRBV6-2 or TRBV6-3 and TRBJ2-7; TRBD2 agrees at 9 bases. The germline CDR1 and CDR2 sequences are MNHEY and SVGEGT. CDR3 length equals 15 residues. Trimming took 6 bases from V and 0 from J; bases not matched to a gene: 6. This chain's CDR3 is CASREHSGGSYEQYF. The DNA of the CDR3 is TGTGCCAGCAGGGAACATAGCGGGGGCTCCTACGAGCAGTACTTC.

This clonotype was seen more than once but under ten times. One end of the junction is discordant with germline, which a read error may explain. This rearrangement joins TRBV11-2 to TRBJ2-3, with D perhaps matching TRBD2 (6 bases). The CDR3 is 16 amino acids. The germline V gene has CDR1 SGHAT and CDR2 FQNNGV. CDR3 residues: CTSSLDRGRSTDTQYF. The CDR3, as DNA: TGTACCAGCAGCTTAGATCGGGGGAGAAGCACAGATACGCAGTATTTT.